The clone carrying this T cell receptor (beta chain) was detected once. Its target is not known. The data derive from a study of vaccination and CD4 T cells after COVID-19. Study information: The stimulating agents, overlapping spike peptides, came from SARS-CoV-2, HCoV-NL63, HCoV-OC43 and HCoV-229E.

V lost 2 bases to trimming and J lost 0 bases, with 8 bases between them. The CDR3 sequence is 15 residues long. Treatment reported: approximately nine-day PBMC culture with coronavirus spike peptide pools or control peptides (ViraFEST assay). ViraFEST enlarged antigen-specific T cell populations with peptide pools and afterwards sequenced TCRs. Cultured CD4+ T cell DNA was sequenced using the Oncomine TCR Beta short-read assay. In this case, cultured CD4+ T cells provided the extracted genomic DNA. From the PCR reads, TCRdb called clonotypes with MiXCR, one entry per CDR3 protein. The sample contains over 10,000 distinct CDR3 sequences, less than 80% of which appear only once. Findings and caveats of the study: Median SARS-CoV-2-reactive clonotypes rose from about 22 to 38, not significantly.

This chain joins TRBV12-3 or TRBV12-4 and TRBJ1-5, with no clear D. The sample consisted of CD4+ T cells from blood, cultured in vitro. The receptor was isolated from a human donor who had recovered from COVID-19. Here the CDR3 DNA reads TGTGCCAGCAGTTTAAATACAGATAGCAATCAGCCCCAGCATTTT. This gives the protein CASSLNTDSNQPQHF.